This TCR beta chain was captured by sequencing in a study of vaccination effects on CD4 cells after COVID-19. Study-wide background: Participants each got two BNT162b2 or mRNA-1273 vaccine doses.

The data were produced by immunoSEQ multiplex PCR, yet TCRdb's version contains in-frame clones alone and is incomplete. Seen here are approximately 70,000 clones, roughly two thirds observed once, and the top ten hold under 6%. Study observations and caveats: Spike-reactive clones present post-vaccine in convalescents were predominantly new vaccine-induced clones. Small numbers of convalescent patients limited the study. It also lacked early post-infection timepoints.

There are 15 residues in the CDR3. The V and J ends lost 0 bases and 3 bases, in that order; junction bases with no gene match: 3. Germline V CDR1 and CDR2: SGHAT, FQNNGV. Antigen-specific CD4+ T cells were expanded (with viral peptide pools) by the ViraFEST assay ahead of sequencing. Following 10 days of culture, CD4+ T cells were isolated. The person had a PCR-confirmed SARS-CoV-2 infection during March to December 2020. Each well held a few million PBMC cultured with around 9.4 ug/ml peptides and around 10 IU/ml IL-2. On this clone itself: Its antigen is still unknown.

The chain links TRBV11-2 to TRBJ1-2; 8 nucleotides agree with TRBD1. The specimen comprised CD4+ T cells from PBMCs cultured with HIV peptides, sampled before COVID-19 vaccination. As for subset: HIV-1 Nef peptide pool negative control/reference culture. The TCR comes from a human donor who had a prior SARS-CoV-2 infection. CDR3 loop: CASSLDRGLDYGYTF. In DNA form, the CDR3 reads TGTGCCAGCAGCTTAGACAGGGGGCTCGACTATGGCTACACCTTC.